The rows below give T cell receptor beta chains drawn from one sample of a study of tumor-infiltrating lymphocytes in primary liver carcinoma. Using its own MiXCR run on the multiplex PCR reads, TCRdb lists one record per CDR3 protein. The repertoire includes more than 85,000 distinct CDR3 sequences, approximately 82% of them detected once, and approximately 20% sits in the top ten. Material for sequencing was liver tumor tissue from sampling region 3. These receptors were taken from a man aged 35-49 years with primary liver carcinoma and hepatitis B virus infection. The CDR3 runs from the conserved cysteine through the conserved F or W.

CVSSQDRAVSYEQYF,TRBV4-2
CVSSFGGEGRETQFF,TRBV5-1
CVSSLDLGAAQPQHF,TRBV11-3
CAISSGAGGTEALF,TRBV11-3
CASSQVGGVLEQFF,TRBV6-5
CASTRVDTGGLFF,TRBV6-9
CANSETGGLIGYTF,TRBV28
CASTGTNAEHYNEQLF,TRBV6-2/TRBV6-3
CATRDGHTTETQYF,TRBV10-3
CASCVTGVSSYEQYF,TRBV6-1
CTSRVAGGSTDTRYF,TRBV12-3/TRBV12-4
CASSYTSANTGELFF,TRBV6-2/TRBV6-3
CASRNEETQYF,TRBV5-1
CAIRGTGGYTQNF,TRBV12-3/TRBV12-4
CASTMDGSSGNTIYF,TRBV12-3/TRBV12-4
CSVGDNGYTF,TRBV29-1
CASSLGQGDQETQYF,TRBV5-8
CTSSHLAGPDGDEQFF,TRBV5-1
CTSSYTSGTGELFF,TRBV11-1
CAINLKLAGDSSETQYF,TRBV11-2
CASSLFYDQYF,TRBV7-8
CANITGTTEQYF,TRBV6-5
CASTPAGVEETQYF,TRBV12-3/TRBV12-4
CRARSFDYEQYF,TRBV20-1
CSVGDSSDYGYTF,TRBV29-1
CSVDTSAANTGELFF,TRBV29-1
CASSPGLGAGGCNEQFF,TRBV12-3/TRBV12-4
CTSRPSPDTQYF,TRBV6-2/TRBV6-3
CTSSPGEINQPQHF,TRBV18
CTSSQTPGTGKFVPYNEQFF,TRBV4-3
CASSPSGRRTDTQYF,TRBV11-1
CASSLTGSSLQETQSF,TRBV7-3
CVSSQDLPFGTSGIADTQYF,TRBV4-3
CASSPGAVDYGYTF,TRBV5-4
CSVEDTSQNSGVNVLTF,TRBV29-1
CDSSQTLVSPPHF,TRBV11-1
CVSSPSGSGRNNEQFF,TRBV5-6
CASSPGGGNEQFF,TRBV5-4
CVSSVQGADTQYF,TRBV10-1
CASSLWGRRDYGYTF,TRBV28
CASSLATGGRLYNEQFF,TRBV5-4
CASSYSGCSGANVLTF,TRBV6-5
CVSSSAGVETQYF,TRBV12-3/TRBV12-4
CVSKPGLAGTDAQYF,TRBV6-5
CGAGTGQGNTEAFF,TRBV29-1
CTSRQEWTDHGYTF,TRBV4-2
CASRRDRERLFF,TRBV2
CSVRWGVAEAFF,TRBV29-1
CASRPRVSGNTIYF,TRBV6-5
CASSSPRYVSNQPQHF,TRBV12-3/TRBV12-4
CASSSGGLDTGGLFF,TRBV5-6
CAIRGQGESYEQYF,TRBV10-3
CASSFEYTYNEQFF,TRBV12-3/TRBV12-4
CASNLGVSNNGQFF,TRBV11-3
CASSHATSELSSYNEQFF,TRBV4-2
CSSSGTWAGEETQYF,TRBV6-5
CASSSGTAATHEQFF,TRBV19